What follows are 22 T cell receptor beta chains derived from one specimen sequenced in a study of post-analysis software for immune sequencing data. Unique molecular identifiers were present in the TCR beta cDNA libraries. TCRdb itself ran the PCR reads through MiXCR, one entry per CDR3 protein. The sample has fewer than 550,000 distinct CDR3 sequences; around a third are singletons. Findings and limits, study-wide: Controls had lower frequencies than patients of five or six TRBV segments, which included TRBV5-6, TRBV5-1 and TRBV20-1.

Their antigens remain unidentified. The sequenced sample consisted of blood. Receptors were obtained from a girl aged 2-17 years with multiple sclerosis.

This clonotype was observed a few times. V and J are TRBV20-1 and TRBJ1-1; 8 bases map to TRBD1. Germline V gene sequence: CDR1 DFQATT, CDR2 SNEGSKA (reference sequence). This CDR3 comprises 11 residues. CDR3 DNA: TGCAGGCCGGACAGGGCCGCTGAAGCTTTCTTT. Translated: CRPDRAAEAFF.

This clonotype has just one count. A much larger clone differs from this one at a single base, so this may be a read error. This chain connects TRBV29-1 to TRBJ1-2; maybe TRBD1 (5 bases). The germline V gene has CDR1 SQVTM and CDR2 ANQGSEA. The CDR3 has 12 residues. In nucleotides, the CDR3 is TGCAGCGTTGTCGGGGCGCCTTATGACTACACCTTC. Its translation is CSVVGAPYDYTF.

In its sample, this clonotype was seen a few times. This chain connects TRBV20-1 to TRBJ2-7; possibly TRBD1 or TRBD2 for D (5 bases each). The ends were cut back, 1 base at V and 5 bases at J, with 15 bases in the middle. The CDR3 runs to 14 residues. Germline CDR1 is DFQATT and CDR2 is SNEGSKA (reference sequence). The CDR3, as DNA: TGCAGTGCTAGAGTGCCCCGAGGGGTTAACGAGCAGTACTTC. This translates into CSARVPRGVNEQYF.

The chain links TRBV6-6 to TRBJ2-5; 10 bases match TRBD2. V shed 2 bases, J shed 11 bases, and the junction held 14 bases outside the gene matches. CDR1 is MNHNY, CDR2 SVGAGI, per germline (reference sequence). This CDR3 contains 16 residues. The CDR3 reads CASSYVITSGVNEQYF. Written as DNA, the CDR3 is TGTGCCAGCAGTTACGTGATCACTAGCGGGGTTAATGAGCAGTACTTC.

This clonotype was seen a handful of times. The gene calls are TRBV6-6 and TRBJ2-5, with D possibly matching TRBD1 (5 bases). The V end lost 2 bases, the J end lost 0 bases, and 10 bases lay between the germline ends. Germline V gene data show CDR1 as MNHNY and CDR2 as SVGAGI (reference sequence). The CDR3 sequence is 15 residues long. CDR3 coding DNA: TGTGCCAGCAGTTACCCAGGGATGTACCAAGAGACCCAGTACTTC. Translated, it gives CASSYPGMYQETQYF.

Remarks on this clonotype: The junction differs from germline at one of its ends, possibly a read error. This chain links TRBV12-3 or TRBV12-4 with TRBJ1-2, with a tentative D call TRBD1 (5 bases). The length of the CDR3 is 11 residues. This chain's CDR3 is CAGSLGDGYTF. The CDR3 DNA follows: TGTGCCGGCAGTTTGGGGGATGGCTACACCTTC.

The sample holds a few counts of this clonotype. The chain recombines TRBV3-1 with TRBJ2-3; 10 bases are shared with TRBD2. The CDR3 has 15 residues. Germline trimming cut 1 base from V and 3 bases from J; bases unmatched to any gene: 1. Germline V lookup: CDR1 LGHDT, CDR2 YNNKEL (reference sequence). Here the CDR3 reads CASSQVSGGTDTQYF. CDR3 in DNA: TGTGCCAGCAGCCAAGTTAGCGGGGGGACAGATACGCAGTATTTT.

The V gene is TRBV20-1, the J gene TRBJ2-6, with D perhaps TRBD1 or TRBD2 (6 bases each). Germline V gene data show CDR1 as DFQATT and CDR2 as SNEGSKA (reference sequence). Deletions cut 4 bases from V and 5 bases from J, with 15 bases between. CDR3 size: 15 residues. The CDR3: CSANGGPARANVLTF. The CDR3 DNA reads as TGCAGTGCTAATGGGGGGCCGGCGCGGGCCAACGTCCTGACTTTC.

This clonotype was seen only a few times. The chain joins TRBV11-2 to TRBJ2-1; 10 bases are a match to TRBD2. Germline trimming cut 1 base from V and 8 bases from J; bases unmatched to any gene: 8. The CDR3 loop spans 16 amino acids. Per the germline V gene, CDR1 is SGHAT and CDR2 is FQNNGV. CDR3 amino acids: CASSLVPSGGAYEQFF. In DNA, the CDR3 is TGTGCCAGCAGCTTAGTTCCCAGCGGGGGGGCATATGAGCAGTTCTTC.

V and J are TRBV28 and TRBJ1-5; TRBD1 is a possible D gene (6 bases). Trimming pared 8 bases from V and 7 bases from J, leaving 18 bases between. Germline values: CDR1 MDHEN, CDR2 SYDVKM. The length of the CDR3 is 14 residues. CDR3 sequence (DNA): TGTGCCAGCCTCTGGGGGGGGCTCGGGCAGCCCCAGCATTTT. It encodes CASLWGGLGQPQHF.

The rearrangement uses TRBV20-1 and TRBJ2-7, with D tentatively TRBD2 (5 bases). Germline V gives CDR1 DFQATT, CDR2 SNEGSKA (reference sequence). The CDR3 is made up of 19 amino acids. V lost 1 base to trimming and J lost 0 bases, with 25 bases between them. The CDR3 sequence: CSARVSAAGGQMGSYEQYF. Written as DNA, the CDR3 is TGCAGTGCTAGAGTTTCCGCCGCTGGCGGGCAAATGGGCTCCTACGAGCAGTACTTC.

The genes are TRBV18 and TRBJ2-5; TRBD1 matches 9 bases. With V trimmed by 3 bases and J by 1 base, 3 bases remained unmatched. Germline CDR1 and CDR2: KGHSH and LQKENI. The CDR3 has 15 amino acids. The CDR3 spells CASSPTGGSQETQYF. CDR3 bases: TGTGCCAGCTCACCGACAGGGGGTAGCCAAGAGACCCAGTACTTC.

Of note for this clonotype: Germline is not matched at one junction end, which may reflect a read error. V usage is TRBV9 and J usage is TRBJ2-3, with D perhaps assigned TRBD1 or TRBD2 (5 bases each). This CDR3 is 14 amino acids long. Germline CDR1 reads SGDLS; CDR2 reads YYNGEE. The CDR3 region is CASSPGPNTDAQYF. CDR3 coding DNA: TGTGCCAGCAGCCCGGGACCAAACACAGATGCGCAGTATTTT. Full variable domain (remainder filled in from reference TRBV9 and TRBJ2-3): DSGVTQTPKHLITATGQRVTLRCSPRSGDLSVYWYQQSLDQGLQFLIQYYNGEERAKGNILERFSAQQFPDLHSELNLSSLELGDSALYFCASSPGPNTDAQYFGPGTRLTVL.

V and J are TRBV11-2 and TRBJ2-2; tentatively, D is TRBD1 or TRBD2 (5 bases each). V shed 5 bases and J shed 3 bases, with 10 bases lying between them. From germline, CDR1 is SGHAT and CDR2 FQNNGV. CDR3 length: 14 amino acids. The DNA for the CDR3 is TGTGCCAGCAGCGTCGGGACGTACACCGGGGAGCTGTTTTTT. This sequence encodes CASSVGTYTGELFF.

This clonotype was counted once. The rearrangement uses TRBV6-2 or TRBV6-3 and TRBJ2-1; D gene ambiguous. Looked up from germline, CDR1 is MNHEY and CDR2 is SVGEGT. The CDR3 consists of 15 residues. V lost 0 bases and J lost 4, with 10 bases in between. The CDR3 nucleotides are TGTGCCAGCAGTTACTCTGGCAGGTTATACAATGAGCAGTTCTTC. Protein: CASSYSGRLYNEQFF.

This clonotype was recorded a few times. The chain uses TRBV6-5 and TRBJ1-2, with a tentative D call TRBD1 (5 bases). Germline loops: CDR1 MNHEY, CDR2 SVGAGI. The CDR3 extends over 14 amino acids. V lost 6 bases, J lost 4 bases, and 15 bases lay in between. CDR3 in DNA: TGTGCCAGCAGGCCCTTCCGGGACTTCTATGGCTACACCTTC. This codes for CASRPFRDFYGYTF.

The rearrangement joins TRBV5-1 to TRBJ2-1; the match to TRBD1 covers 8 bases. V lost 0 bases, J lost 7 bases, and 6 bases stayed unmatched. This CDR3 is 15 amino acids long. Germline CDR1 and CDR2: SGHRS and YFSETQ. The CDR3: CASSLGTGNFNEQFF. In DNA form, the CDR3 reads TGCGCCAGCAGCTTGGGGACAGGGAACTTTAATGAGCAGTTCTTC.

The chain is built from TRBV5-1 and TRBJ2-3; 11 bases fit TRBD1. The junction had 11 bases not matched to a gene; V was cut back by 4 bases and J by 4 bases. Per the germline V gene, CDR1 is SGHRS and CDR2 is YFSETQ. This CDR3 spans 17 amino acids. CDR3 residues: CASSRDRGSMMSDTQYF. CDR3 nucleotide sequence: TGCGCCAGCAGCAGGGACAGGGGGTCGATGATGTCAGATACGCAGTATTTT.

The genes are TRBV5-1 and TRBJ2-1; 7 nucleotides agree with TRBD1. The CDR3 has 14 residues. With V trimmed by 4 bases and J by 8 bases, 9 bases remained unmatched. Looked up from germline, CDR1 is SGHRS and CDR2 is YFSETQ. The CDR3 coding sequence is TGCGCCAGCAGCAGATACAGGGGCTCTGATGAGCAGTTCTTC. Its protein product is CASSRYRGSDEQFF. Variable domain in full (rest from reference TRBV5-1 and TRBJ2-1): KAGVTQTPRYLIKTRGQQVTLSCSPISGHRSVSWYQQTPGQGLQFLFEYFSETQRNKGNFPGRFSGRQFSNSRSEMNVSTLELGDSALYLCASSRYRGSDEQFFGPGTRLTVL.

A few counts support this clonotype. The chain joins TRBV5-1 to TRBJ2-1; 12 bases align to TRBD2. Trimming took 5 bases from V and 7 from J; bases not matched to a gene: 13. The CDR3 has 17 amino acids. Per the germline V gene, CDR1 is SGHRS and CDR2 is YFSETQ. The CDR3 is CASSGASGGAGRNEQFF. DNA of the CDR3: TGCGCCAGCAGTGGTGCTAGCGGGGGGGCGGGGCGGAATGAGCAGTTCTTC. The full variable domain, its missing parts supplied by reference TRBV5-1 and TRBJ2-1, is KAGVTQTPRYLIKTRGQQVTLSCSPISGHRSVSWYQQTPGQGLQFLFEYFSETQRNKGNFPGRFSGRQFSNSRSEMNVSTLELGDSALYLCASSGASGGAGRNEQFFGPGTRLTVL.

This chain connects TRBV7-9 to TRBJ1-1; maybe TRBD1 (6 bases). Germline-derived CDR1 and CDR2 are SEHNR and FQNEAQ (reference sequence). With 0 bases removed from V and 3 bases from J, the gap between germline ends came to 14 bases. The CDR3 loop spans 16 amino acids. The CDR3 sequence is CASSLAITGPDTEAFF. CDR3 DNA: TGTGCCAGCAGCTTAGCAATCACAGGGCCGGACACTGAAGCTTTCTTT.

This clonotype showed up just a few times. The chain carries TRBV2 and TRBJ1-2; possible D gene TRBD1, 5 bases. Germline values: CDR1 SNHLY, CDR2 FYNNEI. With 3 bases removed from V and 4 bases from J, the gap between germline ends came to 15 bases. The CDR3 covers 15 residues. In DNA, the CDR3 is TGTGCCAGCAGTGAGGAAGGGGTGTCGGGCTATGGCTACACCTTC. This encodes CASSEEGVSGYGYTF.